A single T cell receptor (beta chain) is shown here with its context. This sample was taken from a study of shared clonotypes between healthy human individuals. The data were produced by immunoSEQ multiplex PCR, yet TCRdb's version contains in-frame clones alone and is incomplete. This table holds about 580,000 clones, about 98% found once. CD45RO-negative CD8 cells positively selected for CCR7 made up the naive population, which excluded terminally differentiated effector memory CD45RA+ cells. V was cut by 10 bases and J by 6 bases, with 15 bases left in between. Germline lookup yields CDR1 ENHRY and CDR2 SYGVKD. This CDR3 region has 12 residues.

The chain recombines TRBV10-3 with TRBJ1-1, with D unclear. The source material was naive CD8+ T cells sorted from blood. This TCR was sampled from a man aged 30-40 years in good health. CDR3 loop: CATVGLGAEAFF. The DNA for the CDR3 is TGTGCCACTGTAGGACTGGGCGCTGAAGCTTTCTTT.